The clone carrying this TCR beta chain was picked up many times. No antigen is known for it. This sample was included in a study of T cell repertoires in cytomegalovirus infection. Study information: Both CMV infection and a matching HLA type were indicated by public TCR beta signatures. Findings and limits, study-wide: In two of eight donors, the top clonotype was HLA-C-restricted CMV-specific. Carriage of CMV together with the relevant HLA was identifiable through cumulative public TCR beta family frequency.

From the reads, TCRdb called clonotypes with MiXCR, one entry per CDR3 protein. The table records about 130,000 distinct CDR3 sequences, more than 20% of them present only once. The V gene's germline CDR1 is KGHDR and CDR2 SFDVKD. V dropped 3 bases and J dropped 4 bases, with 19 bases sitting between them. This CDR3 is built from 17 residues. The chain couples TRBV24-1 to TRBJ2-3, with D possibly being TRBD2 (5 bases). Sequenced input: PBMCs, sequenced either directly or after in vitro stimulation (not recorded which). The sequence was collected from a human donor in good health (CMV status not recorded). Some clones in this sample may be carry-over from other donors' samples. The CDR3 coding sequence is TGTGCCACCAGTGATCCTCTGTCCCTTCACGGGGCAGATACGCAGTATTTT. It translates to CATSDPLSLHGADTQYF.